The sequence of this TCR beta chain was determined in a study of cytomegalovirus exposure and HLA in healthy donors. Trimming stripped 5 bases from V and 3 bases from J, with 24 bases between. This CDR3 region has 18 residues. Germline CDR1 reads SGHTA; CDR2 reads FQGNSA. TCRdb keeps only in-frame clones here, not all; method: immunoSEQ multiplex PCR. This table has roughly 80,000 clones, approximately 93% appearing once. The material sequenced was PBMCs. This TCR was recovered from a woman between 18 and 30 years old in good health and CMV-seropositive. The chain recombines TRBV7-2 with TRBJ2-3, with D perhaps TRBD2 (6 bases). The CDR3 DNA sequence: TGTGCCAGCAGCCCCCCTTCGGTCCTAGCGCTGTCTACAGATACGCAGTATTTT. Translating gives CASSPPSVLALSTDTQYF.